These 31 T cell receptor beta chains came from one sample sequenced in a study of T cell responses to AZD1222 COVID-19 vaccine. Produced via immunoSEQ multiplex PCR; TCRdb's table is partial and in-frame only. The table lists over 150,000 clones, roughly 90% of them singletons. This material consisted of peripheral blood, taken 28 days after the second AZD1222 dose. The receptors were gathered from an adult who received the AZD1222 COVID-19 vaccine.

The chain links TRBV16 to TRBJ2-7; TRBD1 aligns across 9 bases. Germline V gene sequence: CDR1 KGHSY, CDR2 FQNENV. The CDR3 totals 18 residues. V was clipped by 1 base and J by 3 bases; unmatched bases: 13. DNA for the CDR3: TGTGCCAGCAGCCAATTTCGAGACAGGGGGATTTATGGCTACGAGCAGTACTTC. It specifies CASSQFRDRGIYGYEQYF.

This sequence joins TRBV6-6 and TRBJ2-7, with 7 bases that match TRBD1. This CDR3 has 18 residues. V lost 5 bases and J lost 0; bases outside the gene matches: 16. Germline CDR1 and CDR2: MNHNY and SVGAGI (reference sequence). The CDR3 nucleotides read TGTGCCAGCAGTCCCTTCTCAGGGGGACAGAGGTTCTCCTACGAGCAGTACTTC. Its translation is CASSPFSGGQRFSYEQYF.

The chain's CDR3 is CASSLRGLAGNTGELFF. The DNA for the CDR3 is TGTGCCAGCAGCTTAAGAGGCCTAGCGGGGAACACCGGGGAGCTGTTTTTT. J is TRBJ2-2 and V is TRBV7-3; 8 bases are shared with TRBD2. The CDR3 contains 17 residues. Germline V gene sequence: CDR1 SGHTA, CDR2 FQGTGA. Germline trimming cut 1 base from V and 1 base from J; bases unmatched to any gene: 5.

The V call is TRBV7-2, the J call TRBJ2-1; 10 bases line up with TRBD2. J gave up 6 bases and V 3 bases, and 2 bases lay outside the gene matches. Germline CDR1 is SGHTA and CDR2 is FQGNSA. This CDR3 region has 14 residues. DNA for the CDR3: TGTGCCAGCAGCTTGGGACTAGCGATCAATGAGCAGTTCTTC. It codes for CASSLGLAINEQFF.

This rearrangement joins TRBV5-5 to TRBJ1-1; D call uncertain. The CDR3 sequence is 15 residues long. Looked up from germline, CDR1 is SGHKS and CDR2 is YYEKEE (reference sequence). Trimming took 1 base from V and 3 from J, leaving 13 bases between them. CDR3 loop: CASSLSGGGYTEAFF. DNA for the CDR3: TGTGCCAGCAGCTTGTCAGGCGGCGGGTACACTGAAGCTTTCTTT.

The chain links TRBV4-1 to TRBJ2-7; 9 positions match TRBD2. The V gene's germline CDR1 is MGHRA and CDR2 YSYEKL. The CDR3 totals 16 residues. V trimming: 4 bases; J trimming: 2 bases; junction bases outside the gene matches: 9. In nucleotides, the CDR3 is TGCGCCAGCAGCCGGGGTACTAGCGGGCACACCTACGAGCAGTACTTC. It translates to CASSRGTSGHTYEQYF.

This chain uses TRBV12-3 or TRBV12-4 with TRBJ2-7; D gene uncertain. V was shortened by 5 bases and J by 5 bases, with 10 bases between the two germline ends. There are 12 residues in the CDR3. The CDR3 region is CASSQRSDEQYF. The DNA for the CDR3 is TGTGCCAGCAGTCAAAGATCCGACGAGCAGTACTTC.

V and J are TRBV9 and TRBJ2-1; TRBD2 might be the D (6 bases). With 1 base removed from V and 10 bases from J, the gap between germline ends came to 21 bases. The germline V gene encodes CDR1 SGDLS and CDR2 YYNGEE. The CDR3 sequence is 16 residues long. The CDR3, as DNA: TGTGCCAGCAGCGTAAGTCCAGCGGGCCCCCCGGGGGAGCAGTTCTTC. Its protein product is CASSVSPAGPPGEQFF. Full variable domain (outside the CDR3, taken from reference TRBV9 and TRBJ2-1): DSGVTQTPKHLITATGQRVTLRCSPRSGDLSVYWYQQSLDQGLQFLIQYYNGEERAKGNILERFSAQQFPDLHSELNLSSLELGDSALYFCASSVSPAGPPGEQFFGPGTRLTVL.

The chain joins TRBV6-2 or TRBV6-3 to TRBJ1-2; no clear D gene. The CDR3 spans 17 residues. Trimming shortened V by 6 bases and J by 8 bases, and 28 bases separated the two germline ends. The germline CDR1 and CDR2 sequences are MNHEY and SVGEGT. CDR3 bases: TGTGCCAGCAGCCCCACGGGTTCCATCTCCCGCCTAGGGGGCTACACCTTC. Its protein is CASSPTGSISRLGGYTF.

V gene TRBV7-3 combines with J gene TRBJ2-2, with D possibly being TRBD1 (5 bases). CDR1 and CDR2 from the germline V gene are SGHTA and FQGTGA. This CDR3 is 15 amino acids long. The V and J ends lost 2 bases and 7 bases respectively, with 14 bases between them. The CDR3 nucleotides read TGTGCCAGCAGCTTACATTCAGGGTCTGGCGGGGAGCTGTTTTTT. Translation gives CASSLHSGSGGELFF.

This clone has a single count. The chain is built from TRBV6-5 and TRBJ1-1; TRBD1 matches 8 bases. Trimming cost V 4 bases and J 7 bases; bases outside gene matches: 8. This CDR3 region has 14 residues. Germline values: CDR1 MNHEY, CDR2 SVGAGI. The DNA for the CDR3 is TGTGCCAGCAGTTTCTGGCAGGGGGCAATTGAAGCTTTCTTT. Its translation is CASSFWQGAIEAFF.

The chain is built from TRBV4-1 and TRBJ1-1, with D unresolved. Germline V gene data show CDR1 as MGHRA and CDR2 as YSYEKL. The CDR3 runs to 18 residues. The V and J ends lost 1 base and 0 bases respectively, with 18 bases between them. The CDR3 sequence is CASSQVSDKSFMNTEAFF. Written as DNA, the CDR3 is TGCGCCAGCAGCCAAGTGAGCGACAAATCTTTCATGAACACTGAAGCTTTCTTT.

The chain employs TRBV28 and TRBJ2-1; 7 bases agree with TRBD2. Germline CDR1 reads MDHEN; CDR2 reads SYDVKM. The CDR3 is 14 residues long. V trimming: 2 bases; J trimming: 6 bases; junction bases outside the gene matches: 4. In nucleotides, the CDR3 is TGTGCCAGCAGTTTAGGCGGGAGACGCAATGAGCAGTTCTTC. This codes for CASSLGGRRNEQFF.

The J gene is TRBJ2-7, the V gene TRBV6-6, with D hard to call. V lost 6 bases to trimming and J lost 0 bases, with 15 bases between them. CDR1 MNHNY and CDR2 SVGAGI come from the germline V gene (reference sequence). The CDR3 covers 15 residues. In DNA, the CDR3 is TGTGCCAGCAGCCCTGTAAACAGAGGCTCCTACGAGCAGTACTTC. It translates to CASSPVNRGSYEQYF.

The chain couples TRBV19 to TRBJ2-7; no definite D call. Germline CDR1 reads LNHDA; CDR2 reads SQIVND (reference sequence). The CDR3 is 14 amino acids. V was trimmed by 3 bases and J by 0 bases, leaving 9 bases between them. CDR3 amino acids: CASSIYPSSYEQYF. CDR3 DNA sequence: TGTGCCAGTAGTATTTACCCGAGCTCCTACGAGCAGTACTTC. The full variable domain, in which reference TRBV19 and TRBJ2-7 provide the parts outside the CDR3, is DGGITQSPKYLFRKEGQNVTLSCEQNLNHDAMYWYRQDPGQGLRLIYYSQIVNDFQKGDIAEGYSVSREKKESFPLTVTSAQKNPTAFYLCASSIYPSSYEQYFGPGTRLTVT.

This clone was found once. As DNA, the CDR3 is TGTGCCAGCAGCTTCCCGGTTAGCGGGAGGAAACATGAGCAGTTCTTC. Translating it yields CASSFPVSGRKHEQFF. This chain connects TRBV11-3 to TRBJ2-1; 10 bases are a match to TRBD2. Germline V gene lookup returns CDR1 SGHNT and CDR2 YENEEA. V shed 3 bases, J shed 8 bases, and the junction held 10 bases outside the gene matches. The CDR3 consists of 16 residues.

This clone is a singleton in its sample. This chain uses TRBV12-3 or TRBV12-4 with TRBJ2-5; D ambiguous. The CDR3 has 11 residues. Trimming removed 5 bases at V and 5 bases at J, with 6 bases between. This CDR3 is CASSGRETQYF. The CDR3 coding sequence is TGTGCCAGCAGTGGCCGGGAGACCCAGTACTTC.

This rearrangement joins TRBV7-2 to TRBJ2-1, with D perhaps TRBD1 or TRBD2 (5 bases each). Germline CDR1 and CDR2: SGHTA and FQGNSA. The CDR3 consists of 15 residues. Trimming removed 7 bases from V and 0 bases from J, with 13 bases in between. The CDR3 nucleotides read TGTGCCAGCACCCCAGAGGGGAGCTCCTACAATGAGCAGTTCTTC. Translated, it gives CASTPEGSSYNEQFF.

The rearrangement joins TRBV28 to TRBJ2-7; TRBD2 might be the D (6 bases). The germline gives CDR1 MDHEN, CDR2 SYDVKM. Trimming left V 2 bases short and J 5 bases short, with 19 bases between. CDR3 length: 16 residues. The CDR3: CASSLTPGAGGNEQYF. Here the CDR3 DNA reads TGTGCCAGCAGTTTAACTCCGGGCGCCGGGGGAAACGAGCAGTACTTC.

This chain connects TRBV9 to TRBJ1-2; D uncertain. Germline CDR1 and CDR2: SGDLS and YYNGEE. The V end was cut by 4 bases, the J end by 9 bases, with 16 bases between. This CDR3 contains 13 residues. The CDR3 region is CASSPGPSTSYTF. The CDR3 coding sequence is TGTGCCAGCAGCCCTGGGCCATCCACAAGCTACACCTTC.

CDR3 sequence reads: CASSRQGMGGYTF. Written as DNA, the CDR3 is TGTGCCAGCTCACGACAGGGGATGGGTGGCTACACCTTC. V is TRBV18 and J is TRBJ1-2, with 8 bases aligning to TRBD1. The CDR3 length is 13 residues. Germline V gene lookup returns CDR1 KGHSH and CDR2 LQKENI. The ends lost 4 bases at V and 7 bases at J; junction bases unmatched: 5.

The chain couples TRBV6-1 to TRBJ1-1; D is undetermined. V dropped 0 bases and J dropped 7 bases, with 9 bases sitting between them. The germline V gene has CDR1 MNHNS and CDR2 SASEGT. The CDR3 totals 13 residues. The chain's CDR3 is CASSEARVLEAFF. As DNA, the CDR3 is TGTGCCAGCAGTGAAGCGCGGGTTCTTGAAGCTTTCTTT.

The chain combines TRBV6-5 with TRBJ2-2; D gene ambiguous. Germline-derived CDR1 and CDR2 are MNHEY and SVGAGI. Trimming took 8 bases from V and 3 from J, leaving 4 bases between them. CDR3 size: 11 residues. The CDR3, as DNA: TGTGCCAGCGAGTACACCGGGGAGCTGTTTTTT. This encodes CASEYTGELFF.

This rearrangement joins TRBV28 to TRBJ2-7, with 7 bases matching TRBD1. Germline V gene lookup returns CDR1 MDHEN and CDR2 SYDVKM. The V and J ends lost 7 bases and 13 bases, in that order; junction bases with no gene match: 10. The CDR3 extends over 11 amino acids. The DNA of the CDR3 is TGTGCCAGCAACGGGTCGGGACAGCCTTACTTC. Its protein product is CASNGSGQPYF.

The CDR3 DNA is TGTGCCAGCAGCTTGGGCAGGGGGCGGACTGAAGCTTTCTTT. Translating gives CASSLGRGRTEAFF. J is TRBJ1-1 and V is TRBV11-3; 8 bases map to TRBD1. Unmatched junction bases numbered 5, after V lost 3 bases and J lost 5 bases. The CDR3 covers 14 residues. Germline V gives CDR1 SGHNT, CDR2 YENEEA.

The chain employs TRBV28 and TRBJ2-7; D gene unclear. The germline V gene encodes CDR1 MDHEN and CDR2 SYDVKM. The CDR3 covers 13 residues. The V end lost 6 bases, the J end lost 2 bases, and 11 bases lay between the germline ends. The CDR3 protein is CASRPLAPYEQYF. DNA of the CDR3: TGTGCCAGCAGACCTTTAGCCCCCTACGAGCAGTACTTC.

The rearrangement uses TRBV2 and TRBJ2-7; 8 nucleotides agree with TRBD1. The V gene end was trimmed by 1 base and the J gene end by 6 bases; junction bases not matched to a gene: 5. The CDR3 is made up of 14 amino acids. In germline, CDR1 is SNHLY, CDR2 FYNNEI. CDR3 residues: CASSEVQGAGEQYF. CDR3 nucleotides: TGTGCCAGCAGTGAAGTTCAGGGGGCTGGCGAGCAGTACTTC.

This chain uses TRBV7-2 with TRBJ2-7, with TRBD2 identical over 7 bases. Looked up from germline, CDR1 is SGHTA and CDR2 is FQGNSA. CDR3 length: 13 residues. Germline trimming cut 5 bases from V and 3 bases from J; bases unmatched to any gene: 4. In DNA, the CDR3 is TGTGCCAGCAGCCCTAGCGGAGTCTACGAGCAGTACTTC. It is translated as CASSPSGVYEQYF.

This chain links TRBV5-4 with TRBJ2-1; 10 bases are a match to TRBD2. The CDR3 sequence is 16 residues long. V shed 4 bases, J shed 8 bases, and the junction held 12 bases outside the gene matches. The germline V gene has CDR1 SGHNT and CDR2 YYREEE (reference sequence). The CDR3 protein is CASSRSSSGSRDEQFF. In DNA form, the CDR3 reads TGTGCCAGCAGCCGTTCCTCTAGCGGGAGTCGGGATGAGCAGTTCTTC.

V is TRBV9 and J is TRBJ2-3, with 7 positions matching TRBD1. This CDR3 has 16 amino acids. The J segment lost 6 bases and the V segment lost 4 bases, leaving 14 bases of the junction unmatched. In germline, CDR1 is SGDLS, CDR2 YYNGEE. The CDR3 here is CASSPRQGREGDTQYF. CDR3 DNA sequence: TGTGCCAGCAGCCCCAGACAGGGCAGAGAGGGGGATACGCAGTATTTT.

The chain combines TRBV5-6 with TRBJ2-7; weak D call: TRBD2 (6 bases). V gave up 2 bases and J gave up 2 bases, with 14 bases separating them. Germline CDR1 reads SGHDT; CDR2 reads YYEEEE. The CDR3 is 15 amino acids. CDR3 DNA sequence: TGTGCCAGCAGCTTCTCGCCTAGCGACCCCTACGAGCAGTACTTC. Its protein product is CASSFSPSDPYEQYF.